These 25 T cell receptor beta chains were all obtained from the same sample, sequenced in a study of early T cells in non-severe SARS-CoV-2 infection. From the 5' RACE reads, TCRdb called clonotypes with MiXCR, one entry per CDR3 protein. The table records tens of thousands of distinct CDR3 sequences, over 5% of them present only once. The sequenced material came from whole blood. These receptors were collected from an adult who was a healthcare worker with PCR-confirmed SARS-CoV-2 infection or an uninfected control (not recorded which).

This clonotype was detected ten times or more. The chain is built from TRBV29-1 and TRBJ1-6; D is uncertain. The ends were cut back, 7 bases at V and 6 bases at J, with 4 bases in the middle. Germline-derived CDR1 and CDR2 are SQVTM and ANQGSEA. The CDR3 covers 10 residues. DNA of the CDR3: TGCAGCGCCGTTAATTCACCCCTCCACTTT. It encodes CSAVNSPLHF.

In this sample, this clonotype turned up many times. J is TRBJ2-2 and V is TRBV10-3; TRBD2 matches at 7 bases. CDR3 size: 17 residues. Germline values: CDR1 ENHRY, CDR2 SYGVKD. V lost 8 bases and J lost 1; bases outside the gene matches: 13. The CDR3 DNA reads TGTGCCATCCAGGGATCCGAGCGGGGCGAGAACACCGGGGAGCTGTTTTTT. Amino acids: CAIQGSERGENTGELFF.

This clonotype has ten or more counts. The chain's CDR3 is CAISEADIRKGAFF. The CDR3 DNA reads TGTGCCATCAGTGAGGCGGACATTCGGAAGGGGGCTTTCTTT. V is TRBV10-3 and J is TRBJ1-1, with D perhaps TRBD1 (5 bases). CDR1 and CDR2 from the germline V gene are ENHRY and SYGVKD. CDR3 length equals 14 residues. Trimming left V 2 bases short and J 11 bases short, with 18 bases between.

This clonotype was seen ten or more times. The chain links TRBV18 to TRBJ2-2; no reliable D call. The CDR3 runs to 15 residues. The germline gives CDR1 KGHSH, CDR2 LQKENI. V was pared by 1 base and J by 3 bases, with 9 bases between. CDR3 amino acids: CASSPLRSDTGELFF. Here the CDR3 DNA reads TGTGCCAGCTCACCACTGCGTTCGGACACCGGGGAGCTGTTTTTT.

This sequence joins TRBV5-1 and TRBJ2-3, with TRBD2 as a possible D gene (5 bases). The CDR3 spans 13 residues. CDR1 is SGHRS, CDR2 YFSETQ, per germline. V shed 0 bases and J shed 4 bases, with 6 bases lying between them. The CDR3 region is CASSLAGADTQYF. The CDR3 region has the DNA TGCGCCAGCAGCTTGGCCGGGGCAGATACGCAGTATTTT.

This clonotype was counted at least ten times. The chain carries TRBV7-6 and TRBJ1-1; no clear D. Per the germline V gene, CDR1 is SGHVS and CDR2 is FNYEAQ. The V and J ends lost 1 base and 7 bases respectively, with 7 bases between them. The CDR3 is made up of 12 amino acids. CDR3 sequence: CASSLDGSEAFF. In nucleotides, the CDR3 is TGTGCCAGCAGCTTAGACGGGAGTGAAGCTTTCTTT.

This clonotype was observed many times. This chain uses TRBV29-1 with TRBJ1-4; D may be TRBD1 (6 bases). Germline CDR1 and CDR2: SQVTM and ANQGSEA. V was shortened by 3 bases and J by 3 bases, with 8 bases between the two germline ends. This CDR3 spans 13 amino acids. The CDR3 region has the DNA TGCAGCGTTGAGTGGGGGCCTAATGAAAAACTGTTTTTT. Translation gives CSVEWGPNEKLFF. The full variable domain, its missing parts supplied by reference TRBV29-1 and TRBJ1-4, is SAVISQKPSRDICQRGTSLTIQCQVDSQVTMMFWYRQQPGQSLTLIATANQGSEATYESGFVIDKFPISRPNLTFSTLTVSNMSPEDSSIYLCSVEWGPNEKLFFGSGTQLSVL.

The V gene is TRBV6-5, the J gene TRBJ2-7; TRBD1 agrees at 11 bases. Unmatched junction bases numbered 9, after V lost 6 bases and J lost 5 bases. The CDR3 extends over 15 amino acids. CDR1 and CDR2 (germline): MNHEY, SVGAGI. The CDR3 is CASRVIGQGAHEQYF. CDR3 sequence (DNA): TGTGCCAGCAGGGTTATTGGACAGGGGGCCCACGAGCAGTACTTC.

This clonotype has a handful of counts. The V call is TRBV6-6, the J call TRBJ1-5, with 7 bases lining up with TRBD1. The length of the CDR3 is 17 residues. Per the germline V gene, CDR1 is MNHNY and CDR2 is SVGAGI (reference sequence). With V trimmed by 5 bases and J by 2 bases, 12 bases remained unmatched. CDR3 residues: CASSPHPEGQRNQPQHF. CDR3 DNA: TGTGCCAGCAGTCCACATCCGGAGGGACAGCGCAATCAGCCCCAGCATTTT.

This clonotype was counted ten times or more. This rearrangement joins TRBV7-2 to TRBJ2-2; TRBD1 matches 8 bases. With V trimmed by 3 bases and J by 6 bases, 9 bases remained unmatched. There are 16 residues in the CDR3. Germline V gene lookup returns CDR1 SGHTA and CDR2 FQGNSA. Here the CDR3 reads CASSFLGQGSAGELFF. CDR3 DNA: TGTGCCAGCAGCTTCCTCGGACAGGGCTCTGCCGGGGAGCTGTTTTTT.

CDR3 sequence (DNA): TGCGCCAGCAGCCAAACAACTGACAGAGCCAATTCACCCCTCCACTTT. It is translated as CASSQTTDRANSPLHF. The V call is TRBV5-1, the J call TRBJ1-6, with D perhaps matching TRBD1 (5 bases). The germline gives CDR1 SGHRS, CDR2 YFSETQ. The ends were cut back, 4 bases at V and 7 bases at J, with 18 bases in the middle. This CDR3 region has 16 residues.

This clonotype was seen at least ten times. V gene TRBV3-1 combines with J gene TRBJ1-5; D not resolved. V gave up 1 base and J gave up 0 bases, with 7 bases separating them. This CDR3 spans 15 amino acids. Germline loops: CDR1 LGHDT, CDR2 YNNKEL (reference sequence). The DNA for the CDR3 is TGTGCCAGCAGCCAAGGGTCGCATAGCAATCAGCCCCAGCATTTT. Its protein is CASSQGSHSNQPQHF.

The chain employs TRBV7-2 and TRBJ2-7; the D gene is possibly TRBD2 (6 bases). Between the trimmed V and J ends, which lost 3 bases and 1 base, there was a span of 7 bases. The CDR3 totals 13 residues. CDR1 and CDR2 (germline): SGHTA, FQGNSA. The DNA for the CDR3 is TGTGCCAGCAGCTTTGCGGGATCCTACGAGCAGTACTTC. Protein: CASSFAGSYEQYF.

This chain joins TRBV3-1 and TRBJ2-1; the match to TRBD2 covers 9 bases. Germline CDR1 reads LGHDT; CDR2 reads YNNKEL (reference sequence). This CDR3 has 15 amino acids. V shed 1 base and J 4 bases; nucleotides not matched to a gene: 2. The CDR3 DNA follows: TGTGCCAGCAGCCAAGGTCTAGCGGGATACAATGAGCAGTTCTTC. Translation: CASSQGLAGYNEQFF.

This clonotype was seen a handful of times. The CDR3: CASSLGTYNEQFF. In DNA, the CDR3 is TGTGCCAGCAGCCTAGGGACCTACAATGAGCAGTTCTTC. The chain recombines TRBV11-2 with TRBJ2-1; D is unresolved. The CDR3 runs 13 residues. CDR1 and CDR2 (germline): SGHAT, FQNNGV. Trimming cost V 5 bases and J 2 bases, with 7 bases left between them.

Many counts were recorded for this clonotype. V gene TRBV30 combines with J gene TRBJ1-4, with 9 bases matching TRBD1. The CDR3 extends over 14 amino acids. Germline assignment: CDR1 GTSNPN and CDR2 SVGIG (reference sequence). Germline trimming cut 4 bases from V and 7 bases from J; bases unmatched to any gene: 7. CDR3 bases: TGTGCCTGGAACCAGGACAGGGGAGTTGAAAAACTGTTTTTT. This codes for CAWNQDRGVEKLFF. The variable domain in full, with the rest retrieved from reference TRBV30 and TRBJ1-4, is SQTIHQWPATLVQPVGSPLSLECTVEGTSNPNLYWYRQAAGRGLQLLFYSVGIGQISSEVPQNLSASRPQDRQFILSSKKLLLSDSGFYLCAWNQDRGVEKLFFGSGTQLSVL.

This clonotype was seen at least ten times. J is TRBJ2-5 and V is TRBV29-1; D unclear. The germline gives CDR1 SQVTM, CDR2 ANQGSEA. V lost 7 bases to trimming and J lost 0 bases, with 12 bases between them. The CDR3 contains 13 residues. In nucleotides, the CDR3 is TGCAGCGCTTCCTACAAGTACCAAGAGACCCAGTACTTC. Translating gives CSASYKYQETQYF.

At least ten counts were recorded for this clonotype. The chain uses TRBV20-1 and TRBJ2-1; 10 nucleotides match TRBD2. Per germline, CDR1 DFQATT and CDR2 SNEGSKA (reference sequence). V lost 0 bases, J lost 5 bases, and 4 bases stayed unmatched. The CDR3 contains 15 residues. DNA for the CDR3: TGCAGTGCTAGAGAGCCTAGCGGGGGTAACAATGAGCAGTTCTTC. Residues: CSAREPSGGNNEQFF.

This CDR3 is CASSPFPSGNTIYF. CDR3 coding DNA: TGTGCCAGCAGCCCGTTCCCCTCTGGAAACACCATATATTTT. The V and J genes are TRBV11-2 and TRBJ1-3; D remains ambiguous. CDR3 length: 14 residues. Germline V CDR1 and CDR2: SGHAT, FQNNGV. Trimming shortened V by 5 bases and J by 0 bases, and 8 bases separated the two germline ends.

This clonotype appeared many times. The rearrangement uses TRBV7-2 and TRBJ2-3, with D perhaps given as TRBD1 or TRBD2 (5 bases each). Germline CDR1 reads SGHTA; CDR2 reads FQGNSA. V was shortened by 5 bases and J by 2 bases, with 14 bases between the two germline ends. The CDR3 has 15 amino acids. This CDR3 reads CASSVGWGTTDTQYF. The CDR3 bases are TGTGCCAGCAGCGTAGGGTGGGGGACCACAGATACGCAGTATTTT.

At least ten counts were recorded for this clonotype. The CDR3 DNA is TGTGCCAGCAGCTTAGCGACTGCTAACTATGGCTACACCTTC. Its protein is CASSLATANYGYTF. J is TRBJ1-2 and V is TRBV7-8; D is uncertain. CDR1 SGHVS and CDR2 FQNEAQ come from the germline V gene. Trimming removed 0 bases from V and 0 bases from J, with 5 bases in between. CDR3 length: 14 residues.

The sample holds a few counts of this clonotype. This sequence joins TRBV5-1 and TRBJ2-5, with TRBD2 matching 14 bases. CDR1 and CDR2 (germline): SGHRS, YFSETQ. V was clipped by 2 bases and J by 5 bases; unmatched bases: 5. This CDR3 has 16 residues. The CDR3 DNA reads as TGCGCCAGCAGCTTCGGGACTAGCGGGGGCGAGGAGACCCAGTACTTC. This encodes CASSFGTSGGEETQYF.

This clonotype was observed at least ten times. The chain carries TRBV29-1 and TRBJ2-2; D ambiguous. The length of the CDR3 is 16 residues. The germline V gene encodes CDR1 SQVTM and CDR2 ANQGSEA. V was clipped by 5 bases and J by 0 bases, with 16 bases between them. This chain's CDR3 is CSVPTALTANTGELFF. DNA of the CDR3: TGCAGCGTTCCCACAGCTCTTACAGCGAACACCGGGGAGCTGTTTTTT.

In its sample, this clonotype ranks as medium-sized (0.01 to 0.1%). The chain recombines TRBV12-3 or TRBV12-4 with TRBJ2-7, with D perhaps matching TRBD2 (6 bases). The CDR3 has 17 amino acids. V dropped 0 bases and J dropped 0 bases, with 15 bases sitting between them. Here the CDR3 reads CASSLAISSAGSYEQYF. The DNA for the CDR3 is TGTGCCAGCAGTTTAGCGATCTCTAGCGCCGGCTCCTACGAGCAGTACTTC.

At least ten counts were recorded for this clonotype. This chain uses TRBV5-1 with TRBJ2-1, with 9 nucleotides matching TRBD2. The CDR3 totals 15 residues. V lost 1 base to trimming and J lost 8 bases; unmatched junction nucleotides: 7. Germline V lookup: CDR1 SGHRS, CDR2 YFSETQ. The CDR3 protein is CASSLPAGGPDEQFF. In DNA form, the CDR3 reads TGCGCCAGCAGCTTGCCCGCGGGGGGGCCGGATGAGCAGTTCTTC.